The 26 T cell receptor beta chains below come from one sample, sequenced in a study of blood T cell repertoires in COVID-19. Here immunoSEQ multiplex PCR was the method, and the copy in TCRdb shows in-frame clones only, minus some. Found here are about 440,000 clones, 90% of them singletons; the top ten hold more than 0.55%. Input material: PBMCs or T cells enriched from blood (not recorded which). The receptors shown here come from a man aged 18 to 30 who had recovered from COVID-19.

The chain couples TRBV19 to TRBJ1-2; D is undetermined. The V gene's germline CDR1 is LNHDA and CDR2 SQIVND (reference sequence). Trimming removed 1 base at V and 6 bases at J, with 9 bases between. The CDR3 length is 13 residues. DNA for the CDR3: TGTGCCAGTAGTATAGTATCAGGAAATGGCTACACCTTC. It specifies CASSIVSGNGYTF.

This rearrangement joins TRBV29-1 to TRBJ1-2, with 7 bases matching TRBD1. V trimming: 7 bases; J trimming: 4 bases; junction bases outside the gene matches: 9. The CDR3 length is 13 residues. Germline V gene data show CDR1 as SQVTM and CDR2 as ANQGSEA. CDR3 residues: CSARTGTAYGYTF. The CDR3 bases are TGCAGCGCTAGAACCGGGACAGCCTATGGCTACACCTTC.

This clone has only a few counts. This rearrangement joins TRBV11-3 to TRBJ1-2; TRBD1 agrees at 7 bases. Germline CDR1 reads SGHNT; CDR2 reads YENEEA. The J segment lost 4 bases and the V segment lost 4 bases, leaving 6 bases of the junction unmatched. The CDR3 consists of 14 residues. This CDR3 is CASSSLQGSYGYTF. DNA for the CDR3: TGTGCCAGCAGCTCCCTACAGGGGTCCTATGGCTACACCTTC.

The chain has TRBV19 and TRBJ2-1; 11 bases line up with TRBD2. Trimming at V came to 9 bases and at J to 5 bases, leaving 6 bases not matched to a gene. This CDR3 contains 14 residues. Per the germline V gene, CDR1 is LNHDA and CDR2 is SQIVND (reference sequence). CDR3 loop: CASRGLAGNNEQFF. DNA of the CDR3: TGTGCCAGCCGTGGACTAGCGGGTAACAATGAGCAGTTCTTC. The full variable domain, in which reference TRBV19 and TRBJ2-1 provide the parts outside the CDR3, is DGGITQSPKYLFRKEGQNVTLSCEQNLNHDAMYWYRQDPGQGLRLIYYSQIVNDFQKGDIAEGYSVSREKKESFPLTVTSAQKNPTAFYLCASRGLAGNNEQFFGPGTRLTVL.

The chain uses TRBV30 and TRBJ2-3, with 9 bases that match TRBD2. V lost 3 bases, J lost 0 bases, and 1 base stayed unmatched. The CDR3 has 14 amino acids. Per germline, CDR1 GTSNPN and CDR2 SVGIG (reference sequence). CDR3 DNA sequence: TGTGCCTGGAGGCTAGCGGGGAGCACAGATACGCAGTATTTT. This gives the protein CAWRLAGSTDTQYF.

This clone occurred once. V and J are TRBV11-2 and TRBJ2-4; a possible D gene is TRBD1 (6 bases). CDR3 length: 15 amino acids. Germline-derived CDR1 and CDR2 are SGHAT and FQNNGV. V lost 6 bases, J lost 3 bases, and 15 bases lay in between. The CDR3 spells CASRNLQGIKNIQYF. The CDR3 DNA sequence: TGTGCCAGCAGAAACCTACAGGGAATCAAAAACATTCAGTACTTC.

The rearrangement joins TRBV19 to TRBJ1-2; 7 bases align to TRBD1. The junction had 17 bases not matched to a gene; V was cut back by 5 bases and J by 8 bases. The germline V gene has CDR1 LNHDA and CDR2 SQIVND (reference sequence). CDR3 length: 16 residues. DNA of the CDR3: TGTGCCAGTAGTCCCCTCACTGCCAGGGGGGTGGACGGCTACACCTTC. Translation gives CASSPLTARGVDGYTF.

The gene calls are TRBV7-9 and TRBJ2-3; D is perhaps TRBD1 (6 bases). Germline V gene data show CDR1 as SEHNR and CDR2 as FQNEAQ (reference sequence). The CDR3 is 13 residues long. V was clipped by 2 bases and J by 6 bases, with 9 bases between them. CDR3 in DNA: TGTGCCAGCAGCTTACAGGGGCGGGATACGCAGTATTTT. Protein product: CASSLQGRDTQYF. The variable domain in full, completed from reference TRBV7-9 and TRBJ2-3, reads DTGVSQNPRHKITKRGQNVTFRCDPISEHNRLYWYRQTLGQGPEFLTYFQNEAQLEKSRLLSDRFSAERPKGSFSTLEIQRTEQGDSAMYLCASSLQGRDTQYFGPGTRLTVL.

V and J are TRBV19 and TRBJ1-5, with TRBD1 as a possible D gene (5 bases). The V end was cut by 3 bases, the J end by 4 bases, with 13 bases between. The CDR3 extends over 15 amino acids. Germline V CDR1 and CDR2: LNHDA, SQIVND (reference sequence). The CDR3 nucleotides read TGTGCCAGTAGTATCACCCAGGGATGGAATCAGCCCCAGCATTTT. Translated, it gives CASSITQGWNQPQHF.

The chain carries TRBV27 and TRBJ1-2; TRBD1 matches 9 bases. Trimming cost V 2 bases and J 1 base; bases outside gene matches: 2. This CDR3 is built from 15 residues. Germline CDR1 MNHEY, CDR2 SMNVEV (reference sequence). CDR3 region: CASSLTTGGNYGYTF. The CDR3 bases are TGTGCCAGCAGTTTAACGACAGGGGGTAACTATGGCTACACCTTC.

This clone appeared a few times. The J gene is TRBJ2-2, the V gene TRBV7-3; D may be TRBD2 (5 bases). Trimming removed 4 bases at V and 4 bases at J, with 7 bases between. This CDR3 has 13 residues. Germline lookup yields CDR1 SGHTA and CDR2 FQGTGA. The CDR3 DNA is TGTGCCAGCAGCTCGGGAACCACCGGGGAGCTGTTTTTT. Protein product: CASSSGTTGELFF.

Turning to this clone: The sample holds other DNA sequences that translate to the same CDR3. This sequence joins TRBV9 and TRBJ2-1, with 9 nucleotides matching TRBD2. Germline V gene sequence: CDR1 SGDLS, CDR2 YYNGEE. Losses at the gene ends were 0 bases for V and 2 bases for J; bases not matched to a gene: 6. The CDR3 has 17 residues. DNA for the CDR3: TGTGCCAGCAGCGTAGGGGGGCTAGCGGGACCCTACAATGAGCAGTTCTTC. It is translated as CASSVGGLAGPYNEQFF.

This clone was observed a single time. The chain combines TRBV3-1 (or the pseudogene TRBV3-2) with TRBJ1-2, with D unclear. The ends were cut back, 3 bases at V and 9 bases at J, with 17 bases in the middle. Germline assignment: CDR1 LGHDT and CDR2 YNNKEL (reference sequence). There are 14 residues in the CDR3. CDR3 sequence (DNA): TGTGCCAGCAGCCATACAAACCGCGGGGAAAGCTACACCTTC. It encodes CASSHTNRGESYTF.

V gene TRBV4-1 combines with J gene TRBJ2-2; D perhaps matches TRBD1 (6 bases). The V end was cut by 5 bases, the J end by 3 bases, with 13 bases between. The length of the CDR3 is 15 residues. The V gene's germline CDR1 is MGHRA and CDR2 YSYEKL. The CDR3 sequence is CASSARSGDTGELFF. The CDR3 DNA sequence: TGCGCCAGCAGCGCCAGATCAGGGGACACCGGGGAGCTGTTTTTT.

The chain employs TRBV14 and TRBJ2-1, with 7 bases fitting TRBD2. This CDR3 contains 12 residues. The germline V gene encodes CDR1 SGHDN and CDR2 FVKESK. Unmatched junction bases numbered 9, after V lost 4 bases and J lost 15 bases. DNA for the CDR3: TGTGCCAGCAGCCGACTGAGCGGGATTGTGTTCTTC. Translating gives CASSRLSGIVFF. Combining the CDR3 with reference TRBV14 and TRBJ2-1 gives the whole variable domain EAGVTQFPSHSVIEKGQTVTLRCDPISGHDNLYWYRRVMGKEIKFLLHFVKESKQDESGMPNNRFLAERTGGTYSTLKVQPAELEDSGVYFCASSRLSGIVFFGPGTRLTVL.

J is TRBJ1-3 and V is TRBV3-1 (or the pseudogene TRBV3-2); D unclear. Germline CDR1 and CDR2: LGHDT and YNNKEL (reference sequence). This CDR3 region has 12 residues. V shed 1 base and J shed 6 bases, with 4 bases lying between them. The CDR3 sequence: CASSQAQNTIYF. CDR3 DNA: TGTGCCAGCAGCCAAGCACAAAACACCATATATTTT.

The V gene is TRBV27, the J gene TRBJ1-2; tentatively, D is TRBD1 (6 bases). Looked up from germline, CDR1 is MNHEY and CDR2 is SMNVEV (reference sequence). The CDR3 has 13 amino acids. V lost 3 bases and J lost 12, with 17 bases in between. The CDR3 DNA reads TGTGCCAGCAGTTTTACAGGGTCGGGACATGACACCTTC. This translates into CASSFTGSGHDTF.

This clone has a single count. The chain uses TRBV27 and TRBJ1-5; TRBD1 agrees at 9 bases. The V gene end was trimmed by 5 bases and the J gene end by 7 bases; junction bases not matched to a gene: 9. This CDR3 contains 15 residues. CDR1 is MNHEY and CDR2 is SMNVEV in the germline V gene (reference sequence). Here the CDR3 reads CASSPWTGVGQPQHF. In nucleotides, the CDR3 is TGTGCCAGCAGTCCCTGGACAGGGGTAGGACAGCCCCAGCATTTT.

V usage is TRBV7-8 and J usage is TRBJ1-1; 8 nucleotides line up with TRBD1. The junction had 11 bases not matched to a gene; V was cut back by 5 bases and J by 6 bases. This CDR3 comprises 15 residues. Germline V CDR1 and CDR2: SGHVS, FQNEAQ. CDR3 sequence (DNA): TGTGCCAGCAGCCTTAGAGGACAGGGTGGGGCTGAAGCTTTCTTT. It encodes CASSLRGQGGAEAFF.

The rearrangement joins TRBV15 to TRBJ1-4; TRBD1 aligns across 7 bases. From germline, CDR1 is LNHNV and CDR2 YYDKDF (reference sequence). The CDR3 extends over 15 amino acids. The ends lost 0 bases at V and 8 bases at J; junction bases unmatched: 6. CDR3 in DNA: TGTGCCACCAGCAGAGAGACAGGGAAGGGGGAAAAACTGTTTTTT. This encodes CATSRETGKGEKLFF.

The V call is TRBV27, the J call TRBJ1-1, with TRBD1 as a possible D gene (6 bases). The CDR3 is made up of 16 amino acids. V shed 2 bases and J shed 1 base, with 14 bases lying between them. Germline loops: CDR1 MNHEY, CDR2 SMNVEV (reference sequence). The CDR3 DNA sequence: TGTGCCAGCAGTTTACGACCGGACAGACCGAACACTGAAGCTTTCTTT. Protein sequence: CASSLRPDRPNTEAFF.

The CDR3 here is CASSPTGQGRSYTF. The CDR3 DNA follows: TGCGCCAGCAGCCCTACGGGACAGGGTAGGAGCTACACCTTC. The chain couples TRBV5-1 to TRBJ1-2; 9 nucleotides match TRBD1. The J segment lost 9 bases and the V segment lost 4 bases, leaving 10 bases of the junction unmatched. The CDR3 has 14 amino acids. Germline V gene sequence: CDR1 SGHRS, CDR2 YFSETQ.

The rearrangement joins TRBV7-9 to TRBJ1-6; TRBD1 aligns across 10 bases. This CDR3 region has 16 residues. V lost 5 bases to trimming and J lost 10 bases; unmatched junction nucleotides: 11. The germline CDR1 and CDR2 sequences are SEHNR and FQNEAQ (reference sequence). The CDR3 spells CASSTGTGELGSPLHF. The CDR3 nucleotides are TGTGCCAGCAGCACCGGGACAGGGGAATTGGGGTCACCCCTCCACTTT.

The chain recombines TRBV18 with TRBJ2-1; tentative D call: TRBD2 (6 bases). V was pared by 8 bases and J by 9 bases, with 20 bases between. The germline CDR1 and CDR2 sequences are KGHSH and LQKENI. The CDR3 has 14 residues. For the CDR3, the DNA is TGTGCCAGCCAGCCTTCGGGGGAGTTGTCTGAGCAGTTCTTC. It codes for CASQPSGELSEQFF.

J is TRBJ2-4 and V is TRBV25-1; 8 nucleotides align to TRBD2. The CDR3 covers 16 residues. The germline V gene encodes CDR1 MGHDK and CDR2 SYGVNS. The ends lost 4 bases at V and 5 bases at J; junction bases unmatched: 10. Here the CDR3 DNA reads TGTGCCAGCAGTGTGCGACTAGCGTCTAACGAAAACATTCAGTACTTC. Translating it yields CASSVRLASNENIQYF.

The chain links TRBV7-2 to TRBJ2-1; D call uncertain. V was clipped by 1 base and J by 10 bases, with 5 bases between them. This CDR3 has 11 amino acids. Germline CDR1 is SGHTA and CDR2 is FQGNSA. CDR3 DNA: TGTGCCAGCAGCTTAGTCTTCGAGCAGTTCTTC. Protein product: CASSLVFEQFF.